The 25 T cell receptor beta chains reported below all come from one sample, sequenced in a study of blood T cell repertoires in COVID-19. Profiling relied on immunoSEQ multiplex PCR, and the TCRdb table lists in-frame clones only, not all of them. The sample carries approximately 46,000 clones, approximately 89% recorded once. Sequenced input: peripheral blood. The receptor set was obtained from a man in his sixties with acute or convalescent COVID-19.

This clone showed up just a few times. The rearrangement links TRBV29-1 to TRBJ2-2; D is perhaps TRBD1 (7 bases). The CDR3 spans 13 residues. Germline V gene lookup returns CDR1 SQVTM and CDR2 ANQGSEA. Trimming took off 7 bases at V and 2 bases at J, with 11 bases between the two ends. In DNA, the CDR3 is TGCAGCGGGGGGGACAGAAACACCGGGGAGCTGTTTTTT. Its translation: CSGGDRNTGELFF.

The J gene is TRBJ2-3, the V gene TRBV15; 7 bases are shared with TRBD2. This CDR3 contains 16 residues. Germline CDR1 and CDR2: LNHNV and YYDKDF (reference sequence). V dropped 3 bases and J dropped 2; count of bases not matched to a gene: 8. This CDR3 reads CATSSRSSGFTDTQYF. CDR3 DNA sequence: TGTGCCACCAGCAGCCGGTCTAGCGGCTTCACAGATACGCAGTATTTT.

The V gene is TRBV27, the J gene TRBJ1-5, with D possibly matching TRBD1 (5 bases). In germline, CDR1 is MNHEY, CDR2 SMNVEV (reference sequence). Trimming stripped 5 bases from V and 0 bases from J, with 11 bases between. The CDR3 consists of 15 residues. The CDR3 loop is CASSPGTYSNQPQHF. CDR3 DNA: TGTGCCAGCAGTCCCGGGACTTATAGCAATCAGCCCCAGCATTTT.

This rearrangement joins TRBV5-5 to TRBJ2-4; the D is unclear. V dropped 2 bases and J dropped 4 bases, with 10 bases sitting between them. CDR1 is SGHKS, CDR2 YYEKEE, per germline (reference sequence). The length of the CDR3 is 14 residues. This chain's CDR3 is CASSFEVSKNIQYF. Written as DNA, the CDR3 is TGTGCCAGCAGCTTCGAGGTCTCAAAAAACATTCAGTACTTC. The entire variable domain, with the rest obtained from reference TRBV5-5 and TRBJ2-4, is as follows: DAGVTQSPTHLIKTRGQQVTLRCSPISGHKSVSWYQQVLGQGPQFIFQYYEKEERGRGNFPDRFSARQFPNYSSELNVNALLLGDSALYLCASSFEVSKNIQYFGAGTRLSVL.

The rearrangement uses TRBV11-3 and TRBJ2-7; D possibly corresponds to TRBD2 (5 bases). The V and J ends lost 1 base and 2 bases respectively, with 21 bases between them. There are 18 residues in the CDR3. Per the germline V gene, CDR1 is SGHNT and CDR2 is YENEEA. Here the CDR3 DNA reads TGTGCCAGCAGCTTAGTAGGCCCTGGAGGACGACCCCCCTACGAGCAGTACTTC. It translates to CASSLVGPGGRPPYEQYF. The entire variable domain, with the rest obtained from reference TRBV11-3 and TRBJ2-7, is as follows: EAGVVQSPRYKIIEKKQPVAFWCNPISGHNTLYWYLQNLGQGPELLIRYENEEAVDDSQLPKDRFSAERLKGVDSTLKIQPAELGDSAVYLCASSLVGPGGRPPYEQYFGPGTRLTVT.

CDR3 DNA sequence: TGCGCCAGCAGCTCACCCGATAGCTCCTACGAGCAGTACTTC. Translated: CASSSPDSSYEQYF. V and J are TRBV5-1 and TRBJ2-7; D remains unclear. V shed 3 bases and J shed 0 bases, with 10 bases lying between them. From germline, CDR1 is SGHRS and CDR2 YFSETQ. CDR3 size: 14 residues.

This chain's CDR3 is CASSRGGRTEKLFF. The CDR3, as DNA: TGTGCCAGCTCACGGGGGGGGCGTACTGAAAAACTGTTTTTT. J is TRBJ1-4 and V is TRBV27, with a tentative D call TRBD1 (6 bases). Germline-derived CDR1 and CDR2 are MNHEY and SMNVEV (reference sequence). The CDR3 length is 14 residues. V was clipped by 8 bases and J by 7 bases, with 17 bases between them.

In DNA, the CDR3 is TGTGCCAGCAGCTTAGCGACAAAGGCAGCTAATGAAAAACTGTTTTTT. As protein: CASSLATKAANEKLFF. The chain is built from TRBV7-9 and TRBJ1-4; D uncertain. The CDR3 loop spans 16 amino acids. Germline-derived CDR1 and CDR2 are SEHNR and FQNEAQ (reference sequence). V was pared by 0 bases and J by 3 bases, with 11 bases between.

This clone was observed a few times. J is TRBJ2-7 and V is TRBV9; 7 bases agree with TRBD1. Germline CDR1 is SGDLS and CDR2 is YYNGEE. Trimming took 4 bases from V and 0 from J; bases not matched to a gene: 4. CDR3 length: 14 residues. CDR3 DNA sequence: TGTGCCAGCAGCACCGGGGACAGCTCCTACGAGCAGTACTTC. Translating gives CASSTGDSSYEQYF.

This clone has just a few counts. CDR3 coding DNA: TGTGCCAGCTCAACATCACGGACAGGGAGTAACGAGCAGTACTTC. This sequence encodes CASSTSRTGSNEQYF. This chain connects TRBV18 to TRBJ2-7; 8 positions match TRBD1. In germline, CDR1 is KGHSH, CDR2 LQKENI. The trim removed 5 bases at V and 5 bases at J, leaving 11 bases unmatched. The CDR3 is 15 amino acids.

This clone occurred many times. The chain is built from TRBV3-1 (or the pseudogene TRBV3-2) and TRBJ1-6; a possible D gene is TRBD1 (5 bases). The germline V and J ends were trimmed by 4 bases and 4 bases, with 8 bases remaining between them. Per germline, CDR1 LGHDT and CDR2 YNNKEL (reference sequence). CDR3 length: 14 residues. CDR3: CASSPTVYNSPLHF. In nucleotides, the CDR3 is TGTGCCAGCAGCCCGACAGTGTATAATTCACCCCTCCACTTT.

The table lists this clone with a count of one. The V call is TRBV18, the J call TRBJ1-3; 8 nucleotides align to TRBD1. Germline V gives CDR1 KGHSH, CDR2 LQKENI. The CDR3 consists of 16 residues. After removal of 3 bases from V and 0 bases from J, the junction contained 4 bases not matched to a gene. CDR3 amino acids: CASSPQGALSGNTIYF. The CDR3 bases are TGTGCCAGCTCACCTCAGGGGGCCCTCTCTGGAAACACCATATATTTT.

A single count supports this clone. The chain is built from TRBV10-2 and TRBJ1-1, with D possibly being TRBD1 (6 bases). The CDR3 length is 14 residues. Looked up from germline, CDR1 is WSHSY and CDR2 is SAAADI. The ends were cut back, 5 bases at V and 0 bases at J, with 10 bases in the middle. The CDR3 loop reads CASSLQGMNTEAFF. The DNA of the CDR3 is TGCGCCAGCAGTCTACAGGGAATGAACACTGAAGCTTTCTTT.

The chain links TRBV6-5 to TRBJ1-1; D call uncertain. The CDR3 covers 14 residues. From germline, CDR1 is MNHEY and CDR2 SVGAGI. V lost 6 bases, J lost 4 bases, and 15 bases lay in between. DNA of the CDR3: TGTGCCAGCAGCTCCGTCCCAGGCTTCACTGAAGCTTTCTTT. This gives the protein CASSSVPGFTEAFF.

The rearrangement uses TRBV4-1 and TRBJ2-2; 15 nucleotides agree with TRBD2. Germline trimming cut 5 bases from V and 7 bases from J; bases unmatched to any gene: 8. The CDR3 length is 17 residues. From germline, CDR1 is MGHRA and CDR2 YSYEKL. The CDR3 region is CASSREGLAGGIGELFF. The CDR3 DNA follows: TGCGCCAGCAGCAGAGAGGGACTAGCGGGAGGTATCGGGGAGCTGTTTTTT.

V usage is TRBV5-5 and J usage is TRBJ1-5; TRBD1 aligns across 9 bases. Germline assignment: CDR1 SGHKS and CDR2 YYEKEE (reference sequence). The CDR3 length is 16 residues. Germline trimming cut 4 bases from V and 3 bases from J; bases unmatched to any gene: 8. The CDR3 nucleotides are TGTGCCAGCAGCGGGGGGACAGGGTCATACAATCAGCCCCAGCATTTT. It is translated as CASSGGTGSYNQPQHF. Combining the CDR3 with reference TRBV5-5 and TRBJ1-5 gives the whole variable domain DAGVTQSPTHLIKTRGQQVTLRCSPISGHKSVSWYQQVLGQGPQFIFQYYEKEERGRGNFPDRFSARQFPNYSSELNVNALLLGDSALYLCASSGGTGSYNQPQHFGDGTRLSIL.

The CDR3 nucleotides read TGTGCCAGCAGTGATAGCAGGGCGGATGGCTACACCTTC. As protein: CASSDSRADGYTF. The chain joins TRBV6-1 to TRBJ1-2; possible D gene TRBD1, 5 bases. Trimming left V 3 bases short and J 6 bases short, with 11 bases between. The CDR3 consists of 13 residues. The germline gives CDR1 MNHNS, CDR2 SASEGT.

The genes are TRBV3-1 (or the pseudogene TRBV3-2) and TRBJ1-2; possibly TRBD1 for D (5 bases). V was clipped by 4 bases and J by 8 bases, with 14 bases between them. The CDR3 consists of 13 residues. The germline gives CDR1 LGHDT, CDR2 YNNKEL (reference sequence). CDR3 loop: CASSLQQGAGYTF. The CDR3 bases are TGTGCCAGCAGCCTACAGCAGGGTGCCGGCTACACCTTC.

The CDR3 spells CASSFFGGGNGELFF. CDR3 sequence (DNA): TGTGCCAGCAGTTTTTTCGGGGGTGGGAACGGGGAGCTGTTTTTT. The rearrangement joins TRBV27 to TRBJ2-2; possibly TRBD2 for D (6 bases). Trimming shortened V by 3 bases and J by 7 bases, and 15 bases separated the two germline ends. The CDR3 has 15 residues. Germline CDR1 reads MNHEY; CDR2 reads SMNVEV (reference sequence).

The V and J genes are TRBV28 and TRBJ1-1; D possibly corresponds to TRBD1 (6 bases). V was pared by 2 bases and J by 0 bases, with 19 bases between. CDR1 is MDHEN, CDR2 SYDVKM, per germline. This CDR3 is built from 18 residues. CDR3 bases: TGTGCCAGCAGTTTAGATTCAGGACAGAACCTTATGAACACTGAAGCTTTCTTT. It is translated as CASSLDSGQNLMNTEAFF. The whole variable domain, remainder taken from reference TRBV28 and TRBJ1-1, is DVKVTQSSRYLVKRTGEKVFLECVQDMDHENMFWYRQDPGLGLRLIYFSYDVKMKEKGDIPEGYSVSREKKERFSLILESASTNQTSMYLCASSLDSGQNLMNTEAFFGQGTRLTVV.

For this clone: Germline is not matched at one junction end, which may reflect a read error. Distinct nucleotide sequences in the sample also encode this CDR3. This rearrangement joins TRBV28 to TRBJ2-7; perhaps TRBD1 as D (6 bases). This CDR3 has 12 residues. CDR1 is MDHEN and CDR2 is SYDVKM in the germline V gene. The CDR3 here is CASSSPGAEQYF. The CDR3 nucleotides read TGTGCCAGCAGTTCCCCAGGGGCGGAGCAATACTTC.

The chain joins TRBV3-1 (or the pseudogene TRBV3-2) to TRBJ2-7, with D perhaps matching TRBD1 (5 bases). With 4 bases removed from V and 4 bases from J, the gap between germline ends came to 20 bases. CDR1 is LGHDT and CDR2 is YNNKEL in the germline V gene (reference sequence). The CDR3 sequence is 16 residues long. The CDR3, as DNA: TGTGCCAGCAGCCTTGTCCCCTTGACAGCTCCTTACGAGCAGTACTTC. Translated: CASSLVPLTAPYEQYF.

The J gene is TRBJ1-5, the V gene TRBV28, with a tentative D call TRBD1 (6 bases). There are 18 residues in the CDR3. Trimming pared 8 bases from V and 0 bases from J, leaving 23 bases between. Per the germline V gene, CDR1 is MDHEN and CDR2 is SYDVKM. As DNA, the CDR3 is TGTGCCAGCTTTCCCCTGGGGGCTTACTTTATTAGCAATCAGCCCCAGCATTTT. It translates to CASFPLGAYFISNQPQHF.

The chain carries TRBV7-2 and TRBJ2-3; D may be TRBD1 (6 bases). Per the germline V gene, CDR1 is SGHTA and CDR2 is FQGNSA. This CDR3 comprises 15 residues. The V gene lost 5 bases and the J gene lost 2 bases, with 14 bases spanning the gap. CDR3 sequence reads: CASSPGTPVTDTQYF. The CDR3 region has the DNA TGTGCCAGCAGCCCCGGGACACCTGTCACAGATACGCAGTATTTT.

The chain couples TRBV11-2 to TRBJ1-1; 9 bases map to TRBD1. Trimming removed 5 bases from V and 5 bases from J; junction bases left unmatched: 6. Germline V gives CDR1 SGHAT, CDR2 FQNNGV. This CDR3 has 14 residues. CDR3 DNA: TGTGCCAGCAGCCCCGGGACAGGGAGAACTGAAGCTTTCTTT. It codes for CASSPGTGRTEAFF.